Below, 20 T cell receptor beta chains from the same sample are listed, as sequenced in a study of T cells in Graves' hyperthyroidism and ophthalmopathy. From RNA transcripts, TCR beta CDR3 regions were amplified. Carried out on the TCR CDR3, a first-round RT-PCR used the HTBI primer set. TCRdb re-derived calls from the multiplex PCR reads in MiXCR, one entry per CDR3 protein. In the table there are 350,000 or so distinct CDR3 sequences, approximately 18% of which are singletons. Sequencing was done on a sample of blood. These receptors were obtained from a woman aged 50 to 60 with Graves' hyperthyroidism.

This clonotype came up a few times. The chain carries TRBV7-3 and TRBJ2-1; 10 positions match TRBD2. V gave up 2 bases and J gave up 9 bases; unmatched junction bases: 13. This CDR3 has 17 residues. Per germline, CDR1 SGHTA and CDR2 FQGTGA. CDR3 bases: TGTGCCAGCAGCTTAGGGCTAGCGGGGGCCCACGGGTTTGAGCAGTTCTTC. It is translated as CASSLGLAGAHGFEQFF.

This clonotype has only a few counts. CDR3 residues: CATSDPRTSGRGYNEQFF. In DNA form, the CDR3 reads TGTGCCACCAGTGATCCCCGGACTAGCGGGAGGGGCTACAATGAGCAGTTCTTC. The rearrangement joins TRBV24-1 to TRBJ2-1; TRBD2 matches at 15 bases. V dropped 3 bases and J dropped 3; count of bases not matched to a gene: 5. Germline V gene sequence: CDR1 KGHDR, CDR2 SFDVKD. The length of the CDR3 is 18 residues.

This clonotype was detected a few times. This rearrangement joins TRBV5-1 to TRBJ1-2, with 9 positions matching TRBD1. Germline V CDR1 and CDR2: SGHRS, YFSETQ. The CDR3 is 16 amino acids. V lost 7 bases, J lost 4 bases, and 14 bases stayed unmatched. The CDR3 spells CASSGTGTTDGYGYTF. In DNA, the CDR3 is TGCGCCAGCTCCGGGACAGGGACAACAGACGGCTATGGCTACACCTTC.

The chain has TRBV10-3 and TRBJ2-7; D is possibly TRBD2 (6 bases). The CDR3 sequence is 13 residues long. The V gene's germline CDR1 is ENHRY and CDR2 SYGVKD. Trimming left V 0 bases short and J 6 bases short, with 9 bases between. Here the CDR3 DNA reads TGTGCCATCAGTGAGTCGGGGGGAAGCGAGCAGTACGTC. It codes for CAISESGGSEQYV.

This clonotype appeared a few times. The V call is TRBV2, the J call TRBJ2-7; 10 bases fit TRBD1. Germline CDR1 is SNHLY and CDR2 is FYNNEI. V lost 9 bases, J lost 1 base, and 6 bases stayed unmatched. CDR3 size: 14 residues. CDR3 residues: CASRTGGGSYEQYF. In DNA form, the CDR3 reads TGTGCCAGTAGGACAGGGGGGGGATCCTACGAGCAGTACTTC.

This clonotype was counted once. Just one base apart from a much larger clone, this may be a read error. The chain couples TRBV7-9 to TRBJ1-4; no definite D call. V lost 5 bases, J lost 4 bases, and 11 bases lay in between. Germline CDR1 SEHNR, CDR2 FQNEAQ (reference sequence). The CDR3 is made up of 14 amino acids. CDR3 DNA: TGTGCCAGCAGCAGAGAACCGCGTAATGAAAAACTGTTTTTT. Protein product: CASSREPRNEKLFF.

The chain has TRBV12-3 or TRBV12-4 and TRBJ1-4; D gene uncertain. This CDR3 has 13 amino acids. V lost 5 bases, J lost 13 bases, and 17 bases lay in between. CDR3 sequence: CASSRTRAGGLFF. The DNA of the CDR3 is TGTGCCAGCAGTCGGACCCGGGCCGGCGGACTGTTTTTT.

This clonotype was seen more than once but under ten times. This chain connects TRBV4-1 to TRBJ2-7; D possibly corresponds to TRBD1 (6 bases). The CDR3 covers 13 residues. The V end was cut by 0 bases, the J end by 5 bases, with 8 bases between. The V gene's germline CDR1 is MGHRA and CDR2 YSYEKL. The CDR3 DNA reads TGCGCCAGCAGCCAAGACAGGGGAGACGAGCAGTACGTC. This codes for CASSQDRGDEQYV.

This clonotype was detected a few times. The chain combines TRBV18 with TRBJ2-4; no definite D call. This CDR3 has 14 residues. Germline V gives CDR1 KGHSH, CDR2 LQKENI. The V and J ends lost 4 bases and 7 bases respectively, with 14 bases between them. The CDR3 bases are TGTGCCAGCTCACGGGCAGGAGATGAGAACATTCAGTACTTC. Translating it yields CASSRAGDENIQYF.

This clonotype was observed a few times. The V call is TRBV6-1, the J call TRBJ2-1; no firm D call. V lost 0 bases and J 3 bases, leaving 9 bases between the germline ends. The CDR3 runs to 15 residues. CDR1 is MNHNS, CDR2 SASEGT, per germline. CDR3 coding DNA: TGTGCCAGCAGTGAAGCGATGGAGAGCTACAATGAGCAGTTCTTC. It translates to CASSEAMESYNEQFF.

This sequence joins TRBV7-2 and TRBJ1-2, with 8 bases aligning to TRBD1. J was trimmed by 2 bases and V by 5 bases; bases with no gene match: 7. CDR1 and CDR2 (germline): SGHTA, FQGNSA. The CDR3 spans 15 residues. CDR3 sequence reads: CASSLTGDRNYGYTF. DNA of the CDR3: TGTGCCAGCAGCCTTACCGGGGACAGGAACTATGGCTACACCTTC.

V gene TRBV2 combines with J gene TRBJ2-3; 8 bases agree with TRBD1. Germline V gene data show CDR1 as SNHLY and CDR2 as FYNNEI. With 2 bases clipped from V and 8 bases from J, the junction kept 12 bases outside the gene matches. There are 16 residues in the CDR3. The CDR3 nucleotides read TGTGCCAGCAGTGAATTGGGACAGGCAGTCTCCGTTACGCAGTATTTT. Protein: CASSELGQAVSVTQYF. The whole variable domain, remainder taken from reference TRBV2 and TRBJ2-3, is EPEVTQTPSHQVTQMGQEVILRCVPISNHLYFYWYRQILGQKVEFLVSFYNNEISEKSEIFDDQFSVERPDGSNFTLKIRSTKLEDSAMYFCASSELGQAVSVTQYFGPGTRLTVL.

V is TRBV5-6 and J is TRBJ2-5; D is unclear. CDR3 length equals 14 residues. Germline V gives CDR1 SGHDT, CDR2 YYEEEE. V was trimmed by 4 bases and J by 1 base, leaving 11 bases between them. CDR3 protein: CASSNGRAQETQYF. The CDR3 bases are TGTGCCAGCAGCAACGGACGGGCCCAAGAGACCCAGTACTTC.

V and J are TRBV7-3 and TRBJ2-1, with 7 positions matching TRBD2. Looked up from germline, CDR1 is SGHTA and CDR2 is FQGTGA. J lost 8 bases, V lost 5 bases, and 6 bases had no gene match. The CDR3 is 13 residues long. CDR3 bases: TGTGCCAGCAGCAGCGGGACTCCCCATGAGCAGTTCTTC. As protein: CASSSGTPHEQFF. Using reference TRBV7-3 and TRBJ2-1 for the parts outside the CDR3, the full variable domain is GAGVSQTPSNKVTEKGKYVELRCDPISGHTALYWYRQSLGQGPEFLIYFQGTGAADDSGLPNDRFFAVRPEGSVSTLKIQRTERGDSAVYLCASSSGTPHEQFFGPGTRLTVL.

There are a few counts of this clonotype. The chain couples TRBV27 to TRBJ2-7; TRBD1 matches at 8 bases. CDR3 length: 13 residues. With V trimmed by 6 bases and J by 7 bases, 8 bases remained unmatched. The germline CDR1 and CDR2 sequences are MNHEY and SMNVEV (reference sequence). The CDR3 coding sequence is TGTGCCAGCAGACCTCAGGGGGCTTGGGAGCAGTACTTC. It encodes CASRPQGAWEQYF.

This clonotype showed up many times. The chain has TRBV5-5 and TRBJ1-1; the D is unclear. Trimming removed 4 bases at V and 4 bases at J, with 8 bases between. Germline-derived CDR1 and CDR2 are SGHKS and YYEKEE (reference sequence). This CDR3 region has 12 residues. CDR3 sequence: CASSRVRTEAFF. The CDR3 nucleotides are TGTGCCAGCAGCCGGGTTCGCACTGAAGCTTTCTTT.

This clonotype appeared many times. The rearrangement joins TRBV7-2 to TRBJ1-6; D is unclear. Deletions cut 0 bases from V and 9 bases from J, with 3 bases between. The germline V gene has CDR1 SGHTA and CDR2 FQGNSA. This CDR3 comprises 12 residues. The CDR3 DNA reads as TGTGCCAGCAGCTTAGCTGGTTCACCCCTCCACTTT. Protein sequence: CASSLAGSPLHF.

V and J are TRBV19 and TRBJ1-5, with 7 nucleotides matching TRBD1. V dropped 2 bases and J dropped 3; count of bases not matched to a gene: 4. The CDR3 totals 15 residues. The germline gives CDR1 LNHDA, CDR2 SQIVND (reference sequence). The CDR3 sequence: CASSIRGLNNQPQHF. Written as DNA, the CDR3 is TGTGCCAGTAGTATAAGGGGGCTCAACAATCAGCCCCAGCATTTT.

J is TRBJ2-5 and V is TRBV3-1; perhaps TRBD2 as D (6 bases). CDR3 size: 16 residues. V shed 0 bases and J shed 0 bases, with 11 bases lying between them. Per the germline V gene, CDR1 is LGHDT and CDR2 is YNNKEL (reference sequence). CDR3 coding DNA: TGTGCCAGCAGCCAAGATCTAGCGTGGAACCAAGAGACCCAGTACTTC. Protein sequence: CASSQDLAWNQETQYF.

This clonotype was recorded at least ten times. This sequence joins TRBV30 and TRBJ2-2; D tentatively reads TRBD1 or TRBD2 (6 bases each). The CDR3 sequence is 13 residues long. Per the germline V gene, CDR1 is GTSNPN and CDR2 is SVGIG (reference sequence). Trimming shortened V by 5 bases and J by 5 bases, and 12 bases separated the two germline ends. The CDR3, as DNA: TGTGCCTGGTCGGAGGGGGGAACCGGGGAGCTGTTTTTT. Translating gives CAWSEGGTGELFF.